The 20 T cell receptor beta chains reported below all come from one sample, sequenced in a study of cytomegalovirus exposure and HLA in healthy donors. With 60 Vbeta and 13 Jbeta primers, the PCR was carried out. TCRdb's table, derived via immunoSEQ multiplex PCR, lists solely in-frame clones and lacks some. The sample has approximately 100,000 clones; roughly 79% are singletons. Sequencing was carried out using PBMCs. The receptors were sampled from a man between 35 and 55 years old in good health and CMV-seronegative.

The CDR3 region has the DNA TGCGCCAGCACCTCTGGGGCCGGTATCTTGAACCCCGTGGAGACCCAGTACTTC. It yields the protein CASTSGAGILNPVETQYF. The V call is TRBV5-1, the J call TRBJ2-5; TRBD1 might be the D (5 bases). This CDR3 spans 18 amino acids. Germline V CDR1 and CDR2: SGHRS, YFSETQ. Trimming stripped 6 bases from V and 5 bases from J, with 29 bases between.

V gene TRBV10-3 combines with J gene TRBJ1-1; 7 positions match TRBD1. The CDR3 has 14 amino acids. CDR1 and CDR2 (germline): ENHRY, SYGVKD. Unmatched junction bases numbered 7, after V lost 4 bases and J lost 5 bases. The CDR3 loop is CAISARQGGTEAFF. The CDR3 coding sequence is TGTGCCATCAGTGCCCGACAGGGTGGGACTGAAGCTTTCTTT.

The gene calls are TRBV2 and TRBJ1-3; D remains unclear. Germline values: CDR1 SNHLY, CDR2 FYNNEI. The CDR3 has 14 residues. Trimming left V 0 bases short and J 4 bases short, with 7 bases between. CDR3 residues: CASSEASGGNTIYF. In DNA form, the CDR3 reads TGTGCCAGCAGTGAAGCTTCGGGGGGAAACACCATATATTTT.

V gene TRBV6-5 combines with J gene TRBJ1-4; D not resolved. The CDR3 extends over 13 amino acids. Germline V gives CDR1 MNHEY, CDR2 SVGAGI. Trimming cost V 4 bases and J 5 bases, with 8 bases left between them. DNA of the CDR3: TGTGCCAGCAGTTGGCAGTTCAATGAAAAACTGTTTTTT. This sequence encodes CASSWQFNEKLFF.

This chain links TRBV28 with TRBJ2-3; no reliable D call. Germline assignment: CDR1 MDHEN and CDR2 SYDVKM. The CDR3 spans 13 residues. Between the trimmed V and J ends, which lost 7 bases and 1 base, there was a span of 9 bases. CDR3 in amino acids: CASIRQGTDTQYF. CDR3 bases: TGTGCCAGCATACGTCAGGGCACAGATACGCAGTATTTT.

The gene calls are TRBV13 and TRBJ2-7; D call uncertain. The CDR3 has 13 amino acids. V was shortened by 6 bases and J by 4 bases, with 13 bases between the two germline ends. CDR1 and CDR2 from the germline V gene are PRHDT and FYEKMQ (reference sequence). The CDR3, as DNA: TGTGCCAGCAGTTTTGTCCCGGAGTACGAGCAGTACTTC. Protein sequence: CASSFVPEYEQYF.

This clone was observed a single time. The DNA for the CDR3 is TGCGCCAGCAGCCAAAAAAGGGTAACGGGACAGGGGGTCTCACCCCTCCACTTT. This translates into CASSQKRVTGQGVSPLHF. V and J are TRBV4-1 and TRBJ1-6; 11 nucleotides line up with TRBD1. Germline V gives CDR1 MGHRA, CDR2 YSYEKL. Losses at the gene ends were 2 bases for V and 10 bases for J; bases not matched to a gene: 13. The CDR3 contains 18 residues.

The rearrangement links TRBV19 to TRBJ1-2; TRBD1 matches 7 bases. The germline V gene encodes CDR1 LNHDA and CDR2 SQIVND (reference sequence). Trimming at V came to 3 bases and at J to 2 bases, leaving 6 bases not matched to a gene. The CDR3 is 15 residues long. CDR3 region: CASSIVQGGNYGYTF. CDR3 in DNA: TGTGCCAGTAGTATCGTCCAGGGGGGAAACTATGGCTACACCTTC.

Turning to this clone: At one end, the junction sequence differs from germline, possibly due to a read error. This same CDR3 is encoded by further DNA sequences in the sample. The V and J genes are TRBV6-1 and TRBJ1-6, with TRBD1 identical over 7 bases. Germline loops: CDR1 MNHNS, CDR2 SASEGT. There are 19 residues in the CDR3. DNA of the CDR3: TGTGCCAGCAGTGATAGGACAGGTGTTGGAAGCTCCTATAATTCCCCCCTCCACTTT. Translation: CASSDRTGVGSSYNSPLHF.

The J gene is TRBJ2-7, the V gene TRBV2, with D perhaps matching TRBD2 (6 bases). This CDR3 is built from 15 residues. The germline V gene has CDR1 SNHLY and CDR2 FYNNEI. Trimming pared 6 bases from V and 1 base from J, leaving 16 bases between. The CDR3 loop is CASRRGGRQSYEQYV. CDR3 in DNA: TGTGCCAGCAGAAGGGGAGGTAGGCAGTCCTACGAGCAGTACGTC.

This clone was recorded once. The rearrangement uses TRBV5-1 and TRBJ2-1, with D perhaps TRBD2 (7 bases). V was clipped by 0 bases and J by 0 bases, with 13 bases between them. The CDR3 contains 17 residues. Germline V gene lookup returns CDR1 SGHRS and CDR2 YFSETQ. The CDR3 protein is CASSLVGGGLSYNEQFF. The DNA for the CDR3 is TGCGCCAGCAGCTTGGTAGGGGGGGGCCTCTCCTACAATGAGCAGTTCTTC.

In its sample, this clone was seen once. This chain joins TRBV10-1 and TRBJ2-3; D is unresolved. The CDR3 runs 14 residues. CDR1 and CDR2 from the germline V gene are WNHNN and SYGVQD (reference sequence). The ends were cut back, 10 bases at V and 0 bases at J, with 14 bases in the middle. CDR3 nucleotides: TGCGCCACCTCAATCCTACGAAGCACAGATACGCAGTATTTT. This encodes CATSILRSTDTQYF.

The CDR3 DNA reads TGTGCCATCAGTGAGTCGCAGCGTAATGAAAAACTGTTTTTT. It translates to CAISESQRNEKLFF. The genes are TRBV10-3 and TRBJ1-4, with D hard to call. The germline V gene has CDR1 ENHRY and CDR2 SYGVKD. V was shortened by 0 bases and J by 4 bases, with 6 bases between the two germline ends. The CDR3 spans 14 residues.

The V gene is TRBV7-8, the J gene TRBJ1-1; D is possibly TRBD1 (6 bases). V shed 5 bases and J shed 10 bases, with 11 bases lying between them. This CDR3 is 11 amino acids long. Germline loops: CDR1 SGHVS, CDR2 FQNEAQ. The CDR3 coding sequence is TGTGCCAGCAGCCAGGAGACAGGAGCTTTCTTT. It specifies CASSQETGAFF.

In DNA, the CDR3 is TGCGCCAGCAGCTTGGGTACAGGGATCCAAGAGACCCAGTACTTC. Translated, it gives CASSLGTGIQETQYF. The chain has TRBV5-1 and TRBJ2-5, with D tentatively TRBD1 (6 bases). Trimming left V 0 bases short and J 1 base short, with 10 bases between. CDR3 length: 15 amino acids. Germline CDR1 is SGHRS and CDR2 is YFSETQ.

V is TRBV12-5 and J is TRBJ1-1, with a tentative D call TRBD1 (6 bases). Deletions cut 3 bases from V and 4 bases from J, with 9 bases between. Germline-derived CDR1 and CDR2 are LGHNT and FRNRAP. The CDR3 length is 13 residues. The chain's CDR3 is CASGLEGGTEAFF. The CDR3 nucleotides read TGTGCTAGTGGTTTAGAAGGGGGCACTGAAGCTTTCTTT.

In DNA form, the CDR3 reads TGTGCCAGCAGCGGGAGCGGGGGGAATTACAAGCAGTTCTTC. Encoded protein: CASSGSGGNYKQFF. The chain employs TRBV11-3 and TRBJ2-1; 9 bases are shared with TRBD2. Germline values: CDR1 SGHNT, CDR2 YENEEA. The CDR3 has 14 residues. After removal of 5 bases from V and 11 bases from J, the junction contained 10 bases not matched to a gene.

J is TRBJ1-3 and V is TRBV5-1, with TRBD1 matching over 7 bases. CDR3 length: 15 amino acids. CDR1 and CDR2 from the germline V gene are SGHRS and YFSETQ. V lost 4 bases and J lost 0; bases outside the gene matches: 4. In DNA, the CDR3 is TGCGCCAGCAGCCAAACAGGGGACTCTGGAAACACCATATATTTT. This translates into CASSQTGDSGNTIYF.

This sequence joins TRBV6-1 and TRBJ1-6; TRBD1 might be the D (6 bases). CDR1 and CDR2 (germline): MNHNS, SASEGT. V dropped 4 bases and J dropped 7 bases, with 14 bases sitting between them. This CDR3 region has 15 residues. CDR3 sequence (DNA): TGTGCCAGCAGTGGTCGACAGGACCCGAATTCACCCCTCCACTTT. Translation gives CASSGRQDPNSPLHF.

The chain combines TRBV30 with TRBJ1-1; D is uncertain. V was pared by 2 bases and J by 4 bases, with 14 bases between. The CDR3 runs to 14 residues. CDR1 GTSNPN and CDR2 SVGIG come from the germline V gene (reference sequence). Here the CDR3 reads CAWSPPGLSTEAFF. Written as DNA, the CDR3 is TGTGCCTGGAGTCCCCCCGGGTTGAGCACTGAAGCTTTCTTT.